The 18 T cell receptor beta chains below were found in one sample sequenced in a study of identical twins. TCRdb redid the calling of the 5' RACE reads with MiXCR, one entry per CDR3 protein. This sample has 700,000 to 950,000 distinct CDR3 sequences, with 10% to 15% found just once. This sample was also put to use in a study of yellow fever vaccine responses in identical twins.

The sample comprised PBMCs. The source of these receptors is a woman aged 18-29 years in good health.

The chain employs TRBV10-3 and TRBJ2-1; 13 bases are shared with TRBD2. Per the germline V gene, CDR1 is ENHRY and CDR2 is SYGVKD. This CDR3 comprises 16 residues. J lost 10 bases, V lost 4 bases, and 10 bases had no gene match. Written as DNA, the CDR3 is TGTGCCATCAGTGGTCGGACTAGCGGGAGCGCTGGGGAGCAGTTCTTC. This codes for CAISGRTSGSAGEQFF.

This clonotype has just a few counts. J is TRBJ2-1 and V is TRBV5-1; 12 bases are shared with TRBD2. Germline lookup yields CDR1 SGHRS and CDR2 YFSETQ. V was pared by 3 bases and J by 5 bases, with 9 bases of the junction left unmatched. The CDR3 length is 17 residues. The CDR3 DNA is TGCGCCAGCAGCTCCCGACTAGCGGGAGTACTACACAATGAGCAGTTCTTC. Amino acids: CASSSRLAGVLHNEQFF. The full variable domain, completed using reference TRBV5-1 and TRBJ2-1, is KAGVTQTPRYLIKTRGQQVTLSCSPISGHRSVSWYQQTPGQGLQFLFEYFSETQRNKGNFPGRFSGRQFSNSRSEMNVSTLELGDSALYLCASSSRLAGVLHNEQFFGPGTRLTVL.

This clonotype was detected ten times or more. The chain couples TRBV28 to TRBJ1-5; D might be TRBD1 (6 bases). Trimming took 2 bases from V and 3 from J, leaving 14 bases between them. This CDR3 is built from 16 residues. The germline gives CDR1 MDHEN, CDR2 SYDVKM. The CDR3 sequence: CASSLPLDRHNQPQHF. The CDR3 bases are TGTGCCAGCAGTTTACCTTTGGACAGACACAATCAGCCCCAGCATTTT.

This clonotype turned up a few times. This chain joins TRBV27 and TRBJ1-1; D not certain. CDR3 size: 13 residues. V dropped 6 bases and J dropped 4 bases, with 12 bases sitting between them. CDR1 is MNHEY, CDR2 SMNVEV, per germline (reference sequence). In nucleotides, the CDR3 is TGTGCCAGCAGCCCCGGACGTGTCACTGAAGCTTTCTTT. Its protein is CASSPGRVTEAFF.

This rearrangement joins TRBV27 to TRBJ2-3; D tentatively fits TRBD1 or TRBD2 (5 bases each). This CDR3 region has 16 residues. Germline lookup yields CDR1 MNHEY and CDR2 SMNVEV (reference sequence). The ends were cut back, 7 bases at V and 3 bases at J, with 20 bases in the middle. CDR3 protein: CASTDREKGRTDTQYF. The DNA of the CDR3 is TGTGCCAGCACCGATAGGGAAAAGGGACGGACAGATACGCAGTATTTT.

This clonotype was detected many times. The chain joins TRBV6-1 to TRBJ2-1; TRBD1 might be the D (5 bases). The length of the CDR3 is 14 residues. CDR1 and CDR2 from the germline V gene are MNHNS and SASEGT. V lost 6 bases, J lost 0 bases, and 9 bases lay in between. DNA for the CDR3: TGTGCCAGCAGCGACAGAAGCTCCTACAATGAGCAGTTCTTC. Its translation: CASSDRSSYNEQFF.

In its sample, this clonotype was seen a few times. The gene calls are TRBV11-2 and TRBJ2-1; 7 bases match TRBD1. The CDR3 is 16 residues long. From germline, CDR1 is SGHAT and CDR2 FQNNGV. V lost 1 base and J lost 5; bases outside the gene matches: 8. This CDR3 reads CASSLVARTGNNEQFF. Written as DNA, the CDR3 is TGTGCCAGCAGCTTAGTAGCCAGGACAGGAAACAATGAGCAGTTCTTC.

The sample holds a few counts of this clonotype. The chain is built from TRBV29-1 and TRBJ2-2; 8 nucleotides align to TRBD2. Looked up from germline, CDR1 is SQVTM and CDR2 is ANQGSEA. There are 16 residues in the CDR3. Trimming at V came to 7 bases and at J to 0 bases, leaving 10 bases not matched to a gene. For the CDR3, the DNA is TGCAGCGCCCAAGGTCTAGCGGGCGCGAACACCGGGGAGCTGTTTTTT. Its protein is CSAQGLAGANTGELFF.

The chain joins TRBV6-2 or TRBV6-3 to TRBJ2-7, with TRBD1 matching 7 bases. This CDR3 has 14 amino acids. Trimming took 6 bases from V and 3 from J; bases not matched to a gene: 8. Germline V lookup: CDR1 MNHEY, CDR2 SVGEGT. The CDR3 loop is CASSRPTGFYEQYV. In DNA form, the CDR3 reads TGTGCCAGCAGCCGCCCGACAGGGTTCTACGAGCAGTACGTC.

The chain is built from TRBV2 and TRBJ2-7; possibly TRBD1 for D (5 bases). Between the trimmed V and J ends, which lost 3 bases and 2 bases, there was a span of 14 bases. The germline gives CDR1 SNHLY, CDR2 FYNNEI. The CDR3 totals 15 residues. The CDR3 DNA follows: TGTGCCAGCAGTGAGCCCAGGGTCGGGCCCTACGAGCAGTACTTC. Amino acid sequence: CASSEPRVGPYEQYF.

The chain carries TRBV4-1 and TRBJ1-1; the D is unclear. Trimming stripped 1 base from V and 3 bases from J, with 12 bases between. Germline lookup yields CDR1 MGHRA and CDR2 YSYEKL. The CDR3 runs 15 residues. This CDR3 reads CASSQGPGVYTEAFF. The DNA for the CDR3 is TGCGCCAGCAGCCAAGGTCCGGGTGTGTACACTGAAGCTTTCTTT.

V is TRBV9 and J is TRBJ2-2, with D unresolved. The CDR3 extends over 15 amino acids. Germline V gene sequence: CDR1 SGDLS, CDR2 YYNGEE. The V and J ends lost 4 bases and 6 bases respectively, with 16 bases between them. The CDR3 is CASSSPRGPAGELFF. CDR3 sequence (DNA): TGTGCCAGCAGCTCCCCACGCGGCCCCGCCGGGGAGCTGTTTTTT.

In its sample, this clonotype was seen a few times. The chain joins TRBV29-1 to TRBJ2-1, with 7 nucleotides matching TRBD2. Trimming removed 1 base from V and 0 bases from J; junction bases left unmatched: 6. The CDR3 spans 16 residues. Germline assignment: CDR1 SQVTM and CDR2 ANQGSEA. CDR3 sequence: CSVEGLGGSSYNEQFF. CDR3 DNA: TGCAGCGTTGAAGGCTTGGGCGGGAGCTCCTACAATGAGCAGTTCTTC.

The chain couples TRBV2 to TRBJ2-7; D is uncertain. From germline, CDR1 is SNHLY and CDR2 FYNNEI. The CDR3 extends over 12 amino acids. Trimming pared 1 base from V and 3 bases from J, leaving 4 bases between. Here the CDR3 reads CASSEEIYEQYF. CDR3 nucleotides: TGTGCCAGCAGTGAAGAGATCTACGAGCAGTACTTC.

This clonotype came up many times. The chain carries TRBV20-1 and TRBJ2-7, with TRBD2 as a possible D gene (6 bases). The germline CDR1 and CDR2 sequences are DFQATT and SNEGSKA (reference sequence). This CDR3 has 15 amino acids. V lost 3 bases, J lost 3 bases, and 18 bases lay in between. For the CDR3, the DNA is TGCAGTGCTAGCCGAAGCCGACCGGGGGTCTACGAGCAGTACTTC. It encodes CSASRSRPGVYEQYF.

The chain has TRBV2 and TRBJ1-2; D call uncertain. The CDR3 has 11 amino acids. Germline V gives CDR1 SNHLY, CDR2 FYNNEI. The V end was cut by 5 bases, the J end by 4 bases, with 5 bases between. The CDR3 sequence is CASSYVYGYTF. The CDR3 bases are TGTGCCAGCAGTTATGTCTATGGCTACACCTTC.

This clonotype was counted only a few times. The chain is built from TRBV29-1 and TRBJ2-3; TRBD2 is a possible D gene (5 bases). Germline V gives CDR1 SQVTM, CDR2 ANQGSEA. Trimming pared 2 bases from V and 1 base from J, leaving 10 bases between. The CDR3 has 14 residues. CDR3 DNA: TGCAGCGTTGAAATGGACTTCCGCACAGATACGCAGTATTTT. Protein sequence: CSVEMDFRTDTQYF.

This chain uses TRBV24-1 with TRBJ2-1; the match to TRBD2 covers 12 bases. Trimming at V came to 4 bases and at J to 10 bases, leaving 4 bases not matched to a gene. This CDR3 region has 14 residues. Germline V gene sequence: CDR1 KGHDR, CDR2 SFDVKD. The CDR3 spells CATSDPGTSGEQFF. The CDR3 nucleotides read TGTGCCACCAGTGACCCGGGGACTAGCGGGGAGCAGTTCTTC.